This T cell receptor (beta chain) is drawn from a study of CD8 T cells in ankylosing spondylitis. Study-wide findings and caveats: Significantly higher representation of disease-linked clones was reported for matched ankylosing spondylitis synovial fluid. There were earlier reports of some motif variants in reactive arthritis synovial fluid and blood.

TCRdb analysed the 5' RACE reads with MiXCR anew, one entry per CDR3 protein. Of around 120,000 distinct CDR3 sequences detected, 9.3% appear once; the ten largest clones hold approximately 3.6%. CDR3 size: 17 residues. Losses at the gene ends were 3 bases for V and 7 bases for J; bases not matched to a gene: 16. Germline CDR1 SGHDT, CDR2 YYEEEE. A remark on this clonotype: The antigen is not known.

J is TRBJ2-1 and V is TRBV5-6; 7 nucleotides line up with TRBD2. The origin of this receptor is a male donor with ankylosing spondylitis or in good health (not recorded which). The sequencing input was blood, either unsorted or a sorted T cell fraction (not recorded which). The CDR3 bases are TGTGCCAGCAGCTACGGGGCGCAGGCTAGCGGATTGAATGAGCAGTTCTTC. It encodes CASSYGAQASGLNEQFF.